These 2 T cell receptor beta chains share one sample of origin, sequenced in a study of cytomegalovirus exposure and HLA in healthy donors. PCR used 60 Vbeta primers and 13 Jbeta primers. The protocol was immunoSEQ multiplex PCR, while the TCRdb copy is restricted to in-frame clones and leaves out a portion. The table lists 120,000 or so clones, around three quarters of them singletons. The sample was PBMCs. The source is a man younger than 35 in good health and CMV-seropositive.

A few counts support this clone. V gene TRBV6-4 combines with J gene TRBJ1-6; no firm D call. This CDR3 comprises 13 residues. Germline lookup yields CDR1 MRHNA and CDR2 SNTAGT. V dropped 2 bases and J dropped 8 bases, with 7 bases sitting between them. The CDR3 region is CASSDEGYSPLHF. DNA for the CDR3: TGTGCCAGCAGTGACGAGGGATATTCACCCCTCCACTTT.

The rearrangement uses TRBV7-9 and TRBJ1-1; maybe TRBD1 (5 bases). The ends were cut back, 8 bases at V and 0 bases at J, with 19 bases in the middle. Germline CDR1 and CDR2: SEHNR and FQNEAQ (reference sequence). The CDR3 loop spans 16 amino acids. CDR3 sequence (DNA): TGTGCCAGCGATCGGGGGAATCTACTTCTGAACACTGAAGCTTTCTTT. Protein: CASDRGNLLLNTEAFF.